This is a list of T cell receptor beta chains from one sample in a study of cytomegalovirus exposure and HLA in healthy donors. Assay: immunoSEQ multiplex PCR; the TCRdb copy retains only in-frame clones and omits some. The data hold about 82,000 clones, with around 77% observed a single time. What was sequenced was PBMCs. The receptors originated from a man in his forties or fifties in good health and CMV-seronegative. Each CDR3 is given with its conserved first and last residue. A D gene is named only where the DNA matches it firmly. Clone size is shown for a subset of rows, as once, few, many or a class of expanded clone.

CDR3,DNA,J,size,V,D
CASSISPKGTGELFF,TGTGCCAGTAGTATCAGCCCTAAGGGGACCGGGGAGCTGTTTTTT,TRBJ2-2,NA,TRBV19,NA
CASSAGTGLDIQYF,TGCGCCAGCAGCGCGGGGACAGGGTTAGACATTCAGTACTTC,TRBJ2-4,NA,TRBV5-1,TRBD1
CASSQDFRYSGNTIYF,TGCGCCAGCAGCCAAGATTTCCGCTACTCTGGAAACACCATATATTTT,TRBJ1-3,NA,TRBV4-3,NA
CSSSQRAEYQETQYF,TGTTCCAGCAGCCAGAGGGCGGAGTACCAAGAGACCCAGTACTTC,TRBJ2-5,NA,TRBV7-9,NA
CASTGGETQYF,TGTGCCAGCACCGGGGGAGAGACCCAGTACTTC,TRBJ2-5,once,TRBV7-8,NA
CASSKGRDRDSGNTIYF,TGTGCCAGCAGCAAAGGTCGGGACAGGGACTCTGGAAACACCATATATTTT,TRBJ1-3,NA,TRBV21-1,NA
CASSDGTPLVSSIYF,TGTGCCAGCAGTGACGGGACACCCCTAGTTAGCTCCATATATTTT,TRBJ1-3,NA,TRBV25-1,NA
CASSLGLAGGSNEQYF,TGTGCCAGCAGCTTAGGGCTAGCGGGGGGTAGCAACGAGCAGTACTTC,TRBJ2-7,NA,TRBV7-2,TRBD2
CASSYQGSNTEAFF,TGTGCCAGCAGTTACCAGGGCTCGAACACTGAAGCTTTCTTT,TRBJ1-1,many,TRBV6-5,NA
CSVPAGGANTGELFF,TGCAGCGTTCCGGCGGGGGGGGCAAACACCGGGGAGCTGTTTTTT,TRBJ2-2,few,TRBV29-1,TRBD2
CASYKRGSAGTGELFF,TGTGCCAGTTATAAGCGGGGTTCTGCGGGGACCGGGGAGCTGTTTTTT,TRBJ2-2,NA,TRBV19,TRBD2
CASSPRPGGPTDTQYF,TGCGCCAGCAGCCCACGTCCCGGGGGGCCGACAGATACGCAGTATTTT,TRBJ2-3,NA,TRBV5-1,NA
CASSFYSGTGVNQPQHF,TGTGCCAGCAGTTTCTATTCCGGGACGGGAGTAAATCAGCCCCAGCATTTT,TRBJ1-5,NA,TRBV27,NA
CAWSPNRGGQPQHF,TGTGCCTGGAGTCCAAACAGGGGAGGTCAGCCCCAGCATTTT,TRBJ1-5,few,TRBV30,TRBD1
CASSRQENTQYF,TGCGCCAGCAGCAGACAGGAAAATACGCAGTATTTT,TRBJ2-3,NA,TRBV5-1,NA
CASKEPSTDTQYF,TGCGCCAGCAAGGAGCCTAGCACAGATACGCAGTATTTT,TRBJ2-3,NA,TRBV5-1,NA